The present entry profiles one T cell receptor beta chain with its context. Its antigen remains unidentified. The germline V gene encodes CDR1 MDHEN and CDR2 SYDVKM. After removal of 5 bases from V and 8 bases from J, the junction contained 9 bases not matched to a gene. This CDR3 is 15 amino acids long. PCR used 60 Vbeta primers and 13 Jbeta primers. Generated by immunoSEQ multiplex PCR, the TCRdb table keeps only in-frame clones and is missing some. Among 150,000 to 200,000 clones, around 77% were seen once, and the ten largest hold roughly 2.3%. The data stem from a study of cytomegalovirus exposure and HLA in healthy donors. Points from the study as a whole: A later analysis linked fewer than 20,000 TCR beta sequences to HLA alleles at 0.05 false discovery rate.

Material: PBMCs. The source of this sequence is a man in his fifties or sixties in good health and CMV-seronegative. This chain connects TRBV28 to TRBJ1-4; 9 positions match TRBD1. The CDR3 DNA is TGTGCCAGCAGTCCCGCGGGACAGGGATCCGAAAAACTGTTTTTT. Protein sequence: CASSPAGQGSEKLFF.